This T cell receptor (beta chain) appears in the sequencing data of a study of response to subunit inactivated influenza vaccine (dated by TCRdb to between 2018 and 2020). With respect to the entire study: The study used deep quantitative T cell receptor repertoire profiling to track responses to a trivalent subunit inactivated influenza vaccine. What the work shows at the level of the full study, not this receptor alone: The authors proposed that each seasonal influenza vaccination may bring in only a limited number of new T cells.

Receptors were amplified or captured by RT-PCR. The instrument given in TCRdb is Illumina HiSeq 2500. TCRdb ran its own pipeline on the public reads, namely fastp trimming at Q25 and MiXCR clone calling, and kept in-frame beta chains. Rows with a matching CDR3 protein are joined into one entry that keeps the most common DNA and genes. A total of hundreds of thousands of distinct CDR3 sequences appear in this sample, about 15% of them only once. Around 7.3% of the sample goes to the ten largest clones. The CDR3 numbers 12 residues from cysteine through phenylalanine. The kept DNA is CDR3 alone, 36 bases in frame from the first base. For CDR1 and CDR2, the germline V gene (reference sequence) lists SEHNR and FQNEAQ. V lost 5 bases and J lost 7 bases; the stretch between them is 12 bases long. Turning to this clonotype: Its antigen specificity is not known. Base qualities are missing; no much larger clone stands one base away.

The source was PBMCs from blood, collected roughly 2 weeks before vaccination. The sequence came from a man in his fifties or sixties who received an inactivated influenza vaccine. Donor details come from another sample of the same person, matched by shared clones. The V and J segments used are TRBV7-9 and TRBJ2-7; there is no confident call for the D gene. CDR3 sequence: CASSPRVGEQYF. The nucleotide sequence reads TGTGCCAGCAGCCCTAGAGTGGGGGAGCAGTACTTC.